The entry below gives a single TCR beta chain sequence along with its context. Its antigen is not identified. The J segment lost 5 bases and the V segment lost 6 bases, leaving 8 bases of the junction unmatched. Per germline, CDR1 MNHEY and CDR2 SVGAGI. This CDR3 contains 14 residues. This PCR relied on a set of 60 Vbeta primers and 13 Jbeta primers. The protocol was immunoSEQ multiplex PCR, while the TCRdb copy is restricted to in-frame clones and leaves out a portion. The top ten hold roughly 3% of the sample, which has about 120,000 clones, 65% to 85% seen once. This sample was taken from a study of cytomegalovirus exposure and HLA in healthy donors. Overall study: About 80 million unique TCRs from HLA-typed donors were held in an early data release. Study results and caveats: Across HLA loci, a later analysis found differing TCR association rates, with DRB1 most and HLA-C fewest. The authors confirmed in vitro that a few CMV-associated chains were specific for CMV antigens. TCR beta V- and J-gene trimming was later associated with a missense DCLRE1C variant.

The sequence was obtained from a woman in her 40s in good health and CMV-seropositive. This sequence joins TRBV6-5 and TRBJ1-1, with 8 bases fitting TRBD1. Material for sequencing was PBMCs. CDR3 sequence: CASRFQGALTEAFF. In DNA form, the CDR3 reads TGTGCCAGCAGGTTCCAGGGGGCGCTTACTGAAGCTTTCTTT.